This T cell receptor (beta chain) is drawn from a study of control samples from healthy donors and cancer patients. CDR3 length: 14 amino acids. Germline loops: CDR1 SGHRS, CDR2 YFSETQ. Trimming took off 1 base at V and 2 bases at J, with 8 bases between the two ends. Libraries were prepared by immunoSEQ multiplex PCR; TCRdb keeps only in-frame clonotypes and omits some of them. The sample contains 95,000 to 150,000 clones, roughly 86% of which appear only once. The TCR originated in a man aged 60 to 75 in good health. Sequencing input: blood. The V call is TRBV5-1, the J call TRBJ2-3; D remains ambiguous. Here the CDR3 DNA reads TGCGCCAGCAGCTTGTTGCAAATCACAGATACGCAGTATTTT. It encodes CASSLLQITDTQYF.